This TCR beta chain was sequenced during a study of human CD8 memory T cell subsets (dated by TCRdb to between 2020 and 2021). About the full investigation: TCRbeta repertoires of stem-like (TSTEM), progenitor exhausted-like (TPEX) and effector memory CD8+ T cell subsets were compared to assess their clonal relationships. TCRbeta repertoires were obtained from several donors, each contributing TSTEM, TPEX and effector memory subsets.

With respect to this clonotype: It has no known antigen specificity.

Broad study findings and their caveats: Normalized Shannon-Wiener diversity was similarly high in the TSTEM and TPEX subsets, while the effector memory subsets were comparatively less diverse. Although both stem-like subsets shared clonotypes with effector memory cells, the overlap between TSTEM and TPEX repertoires was minimal, suggesting distinct antigen spectra for the TSTEM and TPEX subsets. Based on Chao1 estimates, TSTEM subsets appeared to have greater repertoire diversity than TPEX subsets, which could potentially reflect a broader range of specificities. Only TCRbeta chains were sequenced, and repertoire comparisons were based on six donors, with testing performed by paired t-tests and Bonferroni correction.

The CDR3 has 15 amino acids, counting the end cysteine and phenylalanine. The coding DNA is unavailable. Per the germline V gene (reference sequence), DFQATT is the CDR1 and SNEGSKA is the CDR2. Early differentiated memory cells that were CCR7+ PD-1+ TIGIT+ and showed dysfunctional, exhausted-like traits were classified as progenitor exhausted-like memory CD8+ T cells (TPEX). Density gradient separation was used to isolate peripheral blood mononuclear cells from buffy coats of healthy donors. The study enriched total CD8+ T cells through negative magnetic separation using EasySep or MojoSort CD8+ T cell isolation kits. For each subset, total RNA was extracted using an RNeasy Mini Kit from duplicate vials of some 150,000 sorted CD8+ T cells. PBMCs were used either fresh or after being cryopreserved in fetal bovine serum containing roughly 10% DMSO. Fluorescence-activated cell sorting on a FACSAria III was used to sort the CD8+ T cell subsets to purity.

Sequencing relied on a NextSeq 550. A Human TCR Profiling Kit was used to prepare UMI-labeled 5' RACE TCRbeta libraries. Every TCRbeta library was prepared in parallel, with the same number of PCR cycles used for all of the libraries. On the study's bioinformatics: Each TCRbeta library contained between roughly 2,800 and 20,000 functional CDR3beta clonotypes. MIGEC 1.2.9 was used for UMI extraction and consensus assembly, with at least three reads per UMI being required. MiXCR 3.0.3 was used to extract the in-frame CDR3beta repertoires. Each sample was downsampled to 42,000 randomly selected UMIs before diversity metrics were calculated in VDJtools 1.2.1. For each sample pair, the repertoire overlap metrics D, R and F2 were calculated in VDJtools using the top 3,000 clones. The reads, reprocessed by TCRdb, yield one row per CDR3 protein sequence and no DNA. TCRdb's processing, not the authors' own work, is the source of the V and J calls. The sample's table lists a count of about 6,700 distinct CDR3 sequences. Of the sample, 15% to 20% falls within the top ten clones.

This receptor chain uses TRBV20-1 and TRBJ2-3; TCRdb's D gene call, TRBD1, goes unchecked for lack of DNA. The clonotype was recovered from a human donor in good health. Material for sequencing was CD8+ T cells from PBMCs. CDR3 sequence: CSARDFRGRSDTQYF.